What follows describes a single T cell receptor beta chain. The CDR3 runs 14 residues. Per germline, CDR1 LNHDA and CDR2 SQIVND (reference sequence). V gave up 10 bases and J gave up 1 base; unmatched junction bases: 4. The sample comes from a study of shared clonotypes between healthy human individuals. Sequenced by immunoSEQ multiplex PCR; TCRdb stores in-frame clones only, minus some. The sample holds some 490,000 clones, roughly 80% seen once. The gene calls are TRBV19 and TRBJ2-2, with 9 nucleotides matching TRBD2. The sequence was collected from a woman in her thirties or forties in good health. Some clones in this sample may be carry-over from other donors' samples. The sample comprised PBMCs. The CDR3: CATQAGGNTGELFF. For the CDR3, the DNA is TGTGCCACCCAAGCGGGAGGGAACACCGGGGAGCTGTTTTTT.